This TCR beta chain originates from a study of regulatory T cells in long-lasting Graves disease (dated by TCRdb to the early 2020s). Regarding the research as a whole: Antithyroid drugs had been taken for less than 3 months by newly diagnosed Graves' disease patients. Patients with persistent Graves' disease were compared with patients with newly diagnosed Graves' disease using TCR sequencing and RNA sequencing of peripheral blood. A total of around 33 samples were covered by TCR sequencing, comprising approximately 13 persistent and around 20 newly diagnosed Graves' disease patients. The study took place in China and was registered as a clinical trial.

The time point tag for this specimen amounts to: newly diagnosed GD, antithyroid drugs for less than 3 months. For both TCR sequencing and RNA sequencing, RNA was extracted from PBMCs in TRIzol. Graves' disease was diagnosed according to American Thyroid Association guidelines. Recruitment of patients was carried out at an endocrinology department in Xi'an, China. From each patient, nine milliliters of peripheral blood was collected into an EDTA anticoagulant tube. Ficoll Paque Plus density gradient separation was used to isolate PBMCs, and no further T cell sorting was performed. An Agilent 2100 Bioanalyzer and agarose gel were used to check RNA quality, while a NanoDrop 2000 measured RNA concentration. Concerning this clonotype itself: This clone's antigen is unknown. No base-level quality is on record; no much larger clone is a single base apart.

Library construction relied on multiplex PCR. Sequenced on an Illumina HiSeq 4000. TCR beta libraries were built with iRepertoire HTBI primers and Arm-PCR amplification of CDR3 regions. PCR products were gel purified before sequencing. Regarding the original processing steps: A total of under 80 TRBV and some 15 TRBJ segments were identified across samples and were used for gene usage analysis of CDR3 amino acid clonotypes. COPE and FqMerger were used to merge filtered high-quality paired reads into contigs. BLAST was used to align contigs to IMGT TRBV, TRBD and TRBJ reference genes, and CDR3 was defined according to IMGT. Clonotypes above 0.1% frequency were classified as highly expanded clones. Shannon entropy was used to measure repertoire diversity, and the Gini coefficient was used to measure V-J evenness. Public clonotypes were defined as clonotypes shared by more than one individual. Through fastp at Q25 and MiXCR, TCRdb rebuilt clones from the public reads, retaining in-frame beta chains. When rows share a CDR3 protein, they turn into one entry using the most common DNA and genes. TCRdb's processing, not the authors', yielded these V and J calls. This sample lists about 430,000 distinct CDR3 sequences; 15% were detected once. 7.8% of the sample goes to the ten largest clones.

The full study reports these points: A larger number of public clonotypes was shared among persistent patients (approximately 2,600) than among newly diagnosed patients (around 970). The study examined only peripheral blood because the primary lesion, thyroid tissue, could not be accessed. Preferential use of TRBV28, TRBJ1-2 and TRBJ2-5 was observed in persistent disease, whereas TRBV20-1 and TRBJ2-1 were favored in newly diagnosed disease. Compared with newly diagnosed patients, patients with persistent Graves' disease had lower TCR Shannon entropy and fewer highly expanded clones, which suggests clonal expansion. The small sample size was acknowledged by the authors as a limitation that may reduce accuracy. Sequencing and analysis were limited to the TCR beta chain.

For CDR1 and CDR2, the germline V gene lists MNHEY and SVGEGT. The CDR3 goes from the cysteine to the phenylalanine over 17 residues. Only the CDR3 part of the read is kept: 51 bases, read in frame from the first base. V drops 5 bases and J drops 0 bases, leaving 18 bases in between. The sample was also linked to a second study, of T cells in Graves' hyperthyroidism and ophthalmopathy. That second publication adds: A patient counted as having stable Graves' hyperthyroidism if no progression to ophthalmopathy occurred over 18 months of follow-up. Hyperthyroidism patients were aged 18 to 65 years and newly diagnosed, with disease duration of less than 2 months. The study excluded patients with uncontrolled infections, other autoimmune diseases, pregnancy or lactation. Diagnoses were established on the basis of clinical symptoms, serum thyroxine and TRAb, thyroid ultrasound, and orbital computed tomography. The TCR CDR3 was subjected to a first round of RT-PCR using the HTBI primer set and the Qiagen OneStep RT-PCR kit. Most expanded thyroid clonotypes (frequency above 0.001) were also detected in blood, suggesting blood repertoires may reflect thyroid immune responses. In cross-validation, a model built on a 13 V-J signature told ophthalmopathy apart from stable hyperthyroidism with under 90% sensitivity and about 81% specificity, and in testing the same model reached 80%/75%. In validation, progression to ophthalmopathy was predicted by the model with about 70% sensitivity and around 75% specificity, a median of approximately 6.5 months before onset. TCR V-J signatures able to tell the groups apart were searched for in a discovery cohort of 90 to 100 patients, of whom roughly 42 had Graves' ophthalmopathy and roughly 59 had stable Graves' hyperthyroidism. An independent validation cohort of under 20 hyperthyroidism patients and roughly 16 patients who later progressed to ophthalmopathy tested prospective prediction of ophthalmopathy. The 75 to 100 discovery patients were randomly split 7:3 into training and test sets. In several Graves' hyperthyroidism patients, the study also compared T-cell repertoires from thyroid tissue with T-cell repertoires from blood. After blood sampling, hyperthyroidism patients were treated with methimazole at a starting dose of 30 mg daily, and ophthalmopathy patients were treated with high-dose intravenous methylprednisolone. Libraries were constructed in a second round of multiplex PCR, after which size selection and purification were performed. Sequencing of the libraries was done on an Illumina HiSeq2000 using paired-end 100 bp reads. SOAPnuke was used to process the raw data, with reads discarded if the reads contained adapters or uncalled bases, had a mean Phred below 15, or lacked an exact constant-primer or identifier match. COPE v1.2.5 was used to merge the high-quality paired reads, and each unique nucleotide sequence was defined as a clonotype. MiTCR v1.1 was used to align the clonotypes against IMGT TRBV, TRBD and TRBJ reference segments. Analysis was restricted to V-J combinations with a frequency above 0.0001, which covered about 99% of repertoires. A TCS score was defined as the ratio of F50 (clonal expansion) to E x V (chaos), with BLOSUM62-based TCRdist applied between CDR3 peptides within each V-J. Welch's t-statistics and random forest reduced 450 to 600 V-J features to 13, which were used in a naive Bayes classifier (R e1071). No statistical method was used to fix the sample size in advance, and group allocation was not hidden from the investigators. TCR Vbeta CDR3 sequencing of 130 to 150 peripheral blood samples (about 45 ophthalmopathy, roughly 74 hyperthyroidism and roughly 17 progressor patients) is reported in the paper.

This receptor was obtained from a woman aged 40 to 50 with Graves disease. Donor details come from another sample of the same person, matched by shared clones. Rearrangement joined TRBV6-2 or TRBV6-3 to TRBJ2-3; the D gene identity is not certain. The material sequenced was peripheral blood mononuclear cells (PBMCs), taken at new diagnosis, from a patient treated with antithyroid drugs. The CDR3: CASSERETKFSTDTQYF. The DNA sequence is given as TGTGCCAGCAGTGAAAGAGAGACAAAGTTTAGCACAGATACGCAGTATTTT.